This T cell receptor beta chain was observed in a study of neoadjuvant nivolumab and ipilimumab in lung cancer. Regarding this clone: Its antigen is still unknown.

The ends were cut back, 6 bases at V and 3 bases at J, with 14 bases in the middle. This CDR3 has 14 amino acids. CDR1 and CDR2 (germline): ENHRY, SYGVKD. Here immunoSEQ multiplex PCR was the method, and the copy in TCRdb shows in-frame clones only, minus some. The sample carries more than 7,500 clones, over 75% recorded once. Overall study findings and caveats: Resected tumors had greater TCR richness and clonality than uninvolved lung. Only two of four nivolumab-treated tumors gained richness and clonality by surgery. TCR sequencing covered a small number of samples.

Sample: peripheral blood, taken before neoadjuvant nivolumab, alone or with ipilimumab. This TCR came from an adult with non-small cell lung cancer. The chain uses TRBV10-3 and TRBJ2-5; no clear D. Written as DNA, the CDR3 is TGTGCCATCAGCCGCGGCAAGGGTAAAGAGACCCAGTACTTC. Translated, it gives CAISRGKGKETQYF.